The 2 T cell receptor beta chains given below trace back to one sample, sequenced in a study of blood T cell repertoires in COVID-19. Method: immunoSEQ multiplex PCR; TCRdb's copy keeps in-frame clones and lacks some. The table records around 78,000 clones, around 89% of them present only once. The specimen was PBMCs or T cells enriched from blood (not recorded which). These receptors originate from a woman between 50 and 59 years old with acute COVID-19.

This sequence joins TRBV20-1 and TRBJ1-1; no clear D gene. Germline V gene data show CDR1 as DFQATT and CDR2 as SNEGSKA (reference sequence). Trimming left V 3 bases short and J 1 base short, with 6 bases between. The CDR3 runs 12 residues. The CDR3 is CSASPRNTEAFF. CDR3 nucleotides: TGCAGTGCTAGTCCCAGGAACACTGAAGCTTTCTTT.

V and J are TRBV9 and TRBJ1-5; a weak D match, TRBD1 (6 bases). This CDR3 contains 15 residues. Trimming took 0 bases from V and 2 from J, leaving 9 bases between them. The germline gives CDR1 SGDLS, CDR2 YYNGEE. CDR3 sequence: CASSVEGQGNQPQHF. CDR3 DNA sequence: TGTGCCAGCAGCGTAGAGGGACAAGGCAATCAGCCCCAGCATTTT.